This T cell receptor beta chain was obtained from a study of early T cells in non-severe SARS-CoV-2 infection. TCRdb ran MiXCR on the 5' RACE reads and lists one entry per CDR3 protein. The data contain 100,000 to 150,000 distinct CDR3 sequences, about 15% of them singletons. In this sample, this clonotype turned up a few times. Germline CDR1 is SGHVS and CDR2 is FQNEAQ. The germline V and J ends were trimmed by 1 base and 7 bases, with 9 bases remaining between them. This CDR3 contains 13 residues. The chain carries TRBV7-8 and TRBJ2-3; no firm D call. The sample taken for sequencing was whole blood. The sequence was obtained from an adult who was a healthcare worker with PCR-confirmed SARS-CoV-2 infection or an uninfected control (not recorded which). The CDR3 nucleotides read TGTGCCAGCAGCTTAGACGACATATATACGCAGTATTTT. Translating it yields CASSLDDIYTQYF.